A selection of T cell receptor beta chains follows, all from one sample in a study of blood T cell repertoires in COVID-19. The table came from immunoSEQ multiplex PCR; TCRdb's copy has only in-frame clones and leaves some out. Of 100,000 or so clones in the sample, roughly 79% are singletons; the top ten hold roughly 10%. Sequences were obtained from peripheral blood. Receptors were obtained from a woman in her 70s with acute or convalescent COVID-19. Each CDR3 is given with its conserved first and last residue. D genes are given only for firm matches. Size values are once, few and many counts, or a class for expanded clones, and some rows have none.

CDR3aa: CASSEGLNGGSGPRDTQYF; CDR3nt: TGTGCCAGCAGTGAGGGCCTCAACGGGGGTAGCGGCCCCAGAGATACGCAGTATTTT; j_gene: TRBJ2-3; v_gene: TRBV2; abundance: once; len: 19; d_gene: -
CDR3aa: CSVQVTAGTYEQYF; CDR3nt: TGCAGCGTGCAGGTTACAGCGGGGACCTACGAGCAGTACTTC; j_gene: TRBJ2-7; v_gene: TRBV29-1; abundance: -; len: 14; d_gene: TRBD2
CDR3aa: CATLGAPGYGYTF; CDR3nt: TGTGCCACCTTGGGGGCTCCCGGGTATGGCTACACCTTC; j_gene: TRBJ1-2; v_gene: TRBV24-1; abundance: -; len: 13; d_gene: -
CDR3aa: CASSFGDIYNEQFF; CDR3nt: TGCGCCAGCAGCTTCGGGGACATCTACAATGAGCAGTTCTTC; j_gene: TRBJ2-1; v_gene: TRBV5-1; abundance: -; len: 14; d_gene: -
CDR3aa: CASSSASGRIGEQYF; CDR3nt: TGTGCCAGCAGCTCCGCTAGCGGGAGGATCGGCGAGCAGTACTTC; j_gene: TRBJ2-7; v_gene: TRBV5-4; abundance: -; len: 15; d_gene: TRBD2
CDR3aa: CATSDLRGLVCTDTQYF; CDR3nt: TGTGCCACCAGTGATTTACGGGGACTAGTCTGCACAGATACGCAGTATTTT; j_gene: TRBJ2-3; v_gene: TRBV24-1; abundance: -; len: 17; d_gene: TRBD2
CDR3aa: CASSPQLREETQYF; CDR3nt: TGTGCCAGCAGCCCACAGTTACGGGAGGAGACCCAGTACTTC; j_gene: TRBJ2-5; v_gene: TRBV7-9; abundance: few; len: 14; d_gene: -
CDR3aa: CASKGLHYYEQYF; CDR3nt: TGTGCCAGCAAGGGACTCCACTACTACGAGCAGTACTTC; j_gene: TRBJ2-7; v_gene: TRBV6-5; abundance: -; len: 13; d_gene: -
CDR3aa: CASSLSGSLRNPGELFF; CDR3nt: TGCGCCAGCAGCTTGTCAGGGTCACTCCGCAACCCCGGGGAGCTGTTTTTT; j_gene: TRBJ2-2; v_gene: TRBV5-1; abundance: -; len: 17; d_gene: -
CDR3aa: CASSPDRGGQPQHF; CDR3nt: TGTGCCAGTAGTCCAGACAGGGGAGGTCAGCCCCAGCATTTT; j_gene: TRBJ1-5; v_gene: TRBV19; abundance: -; len: 14; d_gene: TRBD1
CDR3aa: CASSRGEKYEQYF; CDR3nt: TGTGCCAGCAGCCGCGGGGAGAAATACGAGCAGTACTTC; j_gene: TRBJ2-7; v_gene: TRBV7-2; abundance: -; len: 13; d_gene: -
CDR3aa: CASSPQRGAYEQYF; CDR3nt: TGTGCCAGCAGCCCACAGCGGGGGGCCTACGAGCAGTACTTC; j_gene: TRBJ2-7; v_gene: TRBV3-1/TRBV3-2; abundance: -; len: 14; d_gene: TRBD2
CDR3aa: CASSTATGSSYEQYF; CDR3nt: TGTGCCAGCAGTACCGCGACCGGGTCCTCCTACGAGCAGTACTTC; j_gene: TRBJ2-7; v_gene: TRBV28; abundance: -; len: 15; d_gene: -
CDR3aa: CASSFPGQGRGHNYGYTF; CDR3nt: TGTGCCAGCAGTTTCCCGGGACAGGGGAGGGGACACAACTATGGCTACACCTTC; j_gene: TRBJ1-2; v_gene: TRBV28; abundance: once; len: 18; d_gene: TRBD1
CDR3aa: CASSMRDRPYEQYF; CDR3nt: TGTGCCAGTAGTATGAGGGACAGGCCCTACGAGCAGTACTTC; j_gene: TRBJ2-7; v_gene: TRBV19; abundance: -; len: 14; d_gene: TRBD1
CDR3aa: CASSSNSGLSYNEQFF; CDR3nt: TGTGCCAGCAGTTCAAATAGCGGACTCTCCTACAATGAGCAGTTCTTC; j_gene: TRBJ2-1; v_gene: TRBV6-2/TRBV6-3; abundance: -; len: 16; d_gene: -
CDR3aa: CASSYALAGGRYEQYF; CDR3nt: TGTGCCAGCAGTTACGCCTTAGCGGGAGGGCGGTACGAGCAGTACTTC; j_gene: TRBJ2-7; v_gene: TRBV6-5; abundance: -; len: 16; d_gene: TRBD2
CDR3aa: CASSLDRGGYTF; CDR3nt: TGTGCCAGCAGCTTAGACAGGGGAGGCTACACCTTC; j_gene: TRBJ1-2; v_gene: TRBV7-9; abundance: few; len: 12; d_gene: TRBD1
CDR3aa: CASSPQGRDSPLHF; CDR3nt: TGTGCCAGCTCACCACAGGGCAGGGATTCACCCCTCCACTTT; j_gene: TRBJ1-6; v_gene: TRBV18; abundance: -; len: 14; d_gene: -
CDR3aa: CASSQLRTGPGGYTF; CDR3nt: TGCGCCAGCAGCCAACTCCGGACAGGGCCGGGGGGCTACACCTTC; j_gene: TRBJ1-2; v_gene: TRBV4-3; abundance: -; len: 15; d_gene: TRBD1
CDR3aa: CASSSGLAFTDTQYF; CDR3nt: TGCGCCAGCAGTTCAGGACTAGCGTTCACAGATACGCAGTATTTT; j_gene: TRBJ2-3; v_gene: TRBV5-1; abundance: -; len: 15; d_gene: TRBD2
CDR3aa: CASRNPGLAGGSYEQYF; CDR3nt: TGTGCCAGCAGAAATCCGGGACTAGCGGGAGGCTCGTACGAGCAGTACTTC; j_gene: TRBJ2-7; v_gene: TRBV28; abundance: -; len: 17; d_gene: TRBD2
CDR3aa: CASGRDSFGTQYF; CDR3nt: TGCGCCAGCGGAAGGGACAGTTTTGGGACCCAGTACTTC; j_gene: TRBJ2-5; v_gene: TRBV5-1; abundance: -; len: 13; d_gene: TRBD1
CDR3aa: CASSYYGQGPDTQYF; CDR3nt: TGTGCCAGCAGTTACTACGGACAGGGCCCAGATACGCAGTATTTT; j_gene: TRBJ2-3; v_gene: TRBV6-5; abundance: -; len: 15; d_gene: TRBD1
CDR3aa: CASSAPGLAGAYNEQFF; CDR3nt: TGTGCCAGCAGCGCACCAGGACTAGCGGGGGCCTACAATGAGCAGTTCTTC; j_gene: TRBJ2-1; v_gene: TRBV5-5; abundance: -; len: 17; d_gene: TRBD2
CDR3aa: CATSRPGTGTDTQYF; CDR3nt: TGTGCCACCAGCAGACCCGGGACAGGGACAGATACGCAGTATTTT; j_gene: TRBJ2-3; v_gene: TRBV15; abundance: -; len: 15; d_gene: TRBD1
CDR3aa: CASSDQGLITDTQYF; CDR3nt: TGTGCCAGCAGTGACCAAGGACTGATCACAGATACGCAGTATTTT; j_gene: TRBJ2-3; v_gene: TRBV6-4; abundance: -; len: 15; d_gene: -
CDR3aa: CASSFTGGRDTEAFF; CDR3nt: TGTGCCAGCAGCTTCACAGGGGGCCGGGACACTGAAGCTTTCTTT; j_gene: TRBJ1-1; v_gene: TRBV6-5; abundance: -; len: 15; d_gene: TRBD1
CDR3aa: CASSPLAGTGHLQTGNEQFF; CDR3nt: TGTGCCAGCTCACCCCTGGCCGGGACAGGCCACCTACAAACGGGCAATGAGCAGTTCTTC; j_gene: TRBJ2-1; v_gene: TRBV18; abundance: -; len: 20; d_gene: TRBD1
CDR3aa: CASRVALGGQFF; CDR3nt: TGTGCCAGCAGAGTGGCCCTGGGGGGGCAGTTCTTC; j_gene: TRBJ2-1; v_gene: TRBV12-3/TRBV12-4; abundance: -; len: 12; d_gene: -
CDR3aa: CAAGGAYTEAFF; CDR3nt: TGTGCCGCTGGTGGGGCCTACACTGAAGCTTTCTTT; j_gene: TRBJ1-1; v_gene: TRBV7-9; abundance: -; len: 12; d_gene: -
CDR3aa: CASTSGGASDTQYF; CDR3nt: TGTGCCAGCACCAGTGGAGGGGCCTCAGATACGCAGTATTTT; j_gene: TRBJ2-3; v_gene: TRBV5-4; abundance: -; len: 14; d_gene: -
CDR3aa: CASSLGGQPLYEQYF; CDR3nt: TGTGCCAGCAGCTTGGGGGGACAGCCATTGTACGAGCAGTACTTC; j_gene: TRBJ2-7; v_gene: TRBV11-2; abundance: -; len: 15; d_gene: -
CDR3aa: CASSLGLAGYQETQYF; CDR3nt: TGTGCCAGCAGTCTCGGACTAGCGGGTTACCAAGAGACCCAGTACTTC; j_gene: TRBJ2-5; v_gene: TRBV6-2/TRBV6-3; abundance: once; len: 16; d_gene: TRBD2
CDR3aa: CASSLLAGSYEQYF; CDR3nt: TGTGCCAGCAGTTTACTAGCGGGGAGTTACGAGCAGTACTTC; j_gene: TRBJ2-7; v_gene: TRBV6-5; abundance: -; len: 14; d_gene: TRBD2
CDR3aa: CASSLDGGALDF; CDR3nt: TGTGCCAGCAGCTTAGACGGGGGGGCTTTGGATTTT; j_gene: TRBJ2-3; v_gene: TRBV7-2; abundance: -; len: 12; d_gene: TRBD2
CDR3aa: CASSLGTSGRTDTQYF; CDR3nt: TGTGCCAGCAGCCTTGGGACTAGCGGGCGCACAGATACGCAGTATTTT; j_gene: TRBJ2-3; v_gene: TRBV3-1/TRBV3-2; abundance: -; len: 16; d_gene: TRBD2
CDR3aa: CASIQGAGNTIYF; CDR3nt: TGTGCCAGCATTCAAGGGGCGGGAAACACCATATATTTT; j_gene: TRBJ1-3; v_gene: TRBV12-3/TRBV12-4; abundance: -; len: 13; d_gene: -
CDR3aa: CASGLVLGTGGHEQYF; CDR3nt: TGTGCTAGTGGTTTGGTACTGGGAACAGGGGGTCACGAGCAGTACTTC; j_gene: TRBJ2-7; v_gene: TRBV12-5; abundance: -; len: 16; d_gene: TRBD1
CDR3aa: CSAGETRMNTEAFF; CDR3nt: TGCAGTGCTGGTGAGACAAGAATGAACACTGAAGCTTTCTTT; j_gene: TRBJ1-1; v_gene: TRBV20-1; abundance: -; len: 14; d_gene: -
CDR3aa: CASSYSSGANGEQFF; CDR3nt: TGTGCCAGCAGTTACTCGAGTGGGGCAAACGGTGAGCAGTTCTTC; j_gene: TRBJ2-1; v_gene: TRBV6-2/TRBV6-3; abundance: -; len: 15; d_gene: -
CDR3aa: CSVGLTGVSYGYTF; CDR3nt: TGCAGCGTTGGGTTGACAGGGGTGAGCTATGGCTACACCTTC; j_gene: TRBJ1-2; v_gene: TRBV29-1; abundance: -; len: 14; d_gene: TRBD1
CDR3aa: CASSVERSGNTIYF; CDR3nt: TGTGCCAGCAGTGTCGAGCGCTCTGGAAACACCATATATTTT; j_gene: TRBJ1-3; v_gene: TRBV6-1; abundance: -; len: 14; d_gene: -
CDR3aa: CASSRDRMRPQPQHF; CDR3nt: TGTGCCAGCAGTCGCGACAGAATGCGGCCGCAGCCCCAGCATTTT; j_gene: TRBJ1-5; v_gene: TRBV6-2/TRBV6-3; abundance: once; len: 15; d_gene: -
CDR3aa: CASGTGHANNEQFF; CDR3nt: TGTGCTAGTGGTACGGGACATGCGAACAATGAGCAGTTCTTC; j_gene: TRBJ2-1; v_gene: TRBV12-5; abundance: -; len: 14; d_gene: -
CDR3aa: CASSQQDSSYEQYF; CDR3nt: TGCGCCAGCAGCCAGCAAGACAGCTCCTACGAGCAGTACTTC; j_gene: TRBJ2-7; v_gene: TRBV4-1; abundance: -; len: 14; d_gene: -
CDR3aa: CASRDRGGSGNTIYF; CDR3nt: TGCGCCAGCAGGGACAGGGGTGGATCTGGAAACACCATATATTTT; j_gene: TRBJ1-3; v_gene: TRBV4-1; abundance: -; len: 15; d_gene: TRBD1
CDR3aa: CAGGGQGAMGNTIYF; CDR3nt: TGTGCCGGCGGGGGACAGGGGGCCATGGGAAACACCATATATTTT; j_gene: TRBJ1-3; v_gene: TRBV7-8; abundance: few; len: 15; d_gene: TRBD1
CDR3aa: CASSGGLFETQYF; CDR3nt: TGTGCCAGCAGCGGAGGACTCTTTGAGACCCAGTACTTC; j_gene: TRBJ2-5; v_gene: TRBV2; abundance: -; len: 13; d_gene: -
CDR3aa: CAWSVGQGTTFF; CDR3nt: -; j_gene: TRBJ1-1; v_gene: TRBV30; abundance: -; len: 12; d_gene: -
CDR3aa: CSVAPTSGRAGEQFF; CDR3nt: TGCAGCGTTGCTCCTACTAGCGGGAGGGCCGGAGAGCAGTTCTTC; j_gene: TRBJ2-1; v_gene: TRBV29-1; abundance: -; len: 15; d_gene: TRBD2
CDR3aa: CATGTANTGELFF; CDR3nt: TGTGCCACTGGGACAGCGAACACCGGGGAGCTGTTTTTT; j_gene: TRBJ2-2; v_gene: TRBV10-3; abundance: -; len: 13; d_gene: TRBD1
CDR3aa: CAASWNRGNGELFF; CDR3nt: TGTGCCGCGTCGTGGAACAGGGGGAACGGGGAGCTGTTTTTT; j_gene: TRBJ2-2; v_gene: TRBV6-5; abundance: once; len: 14; d_gene: TRBD1
CDR3aa: CASSGGVTGELFF; CDR3nt: TGCGCCAGCAGCGGAGGGGTGACCGGGGAGCTGTTTTTT; j_gene: TRBJ2-2; v_gene: TRBV5-1; abundance: -; len: 13; d_gene: -
CDR3aa: CAWTPPGGLNTEAFF; CDR3nt: TGTGCCTGGACCCCACCCGGAGGACTGAACACTGAAGCTTTCTTT; j_gene: TRBJ1-1; v_gene: TRBV30; abundance: few; len: 15; d_gene: -